This T cell receptor beta chain was sequenced in a study of blood T cell repertoires in COVID-19. Overall study context: Spain, Italy and the United States supplied samples that represented acute and convalescent COVID-19. T cells, B-cell-depleted T cells, or PBMCs supplied cDNA or gDNA.

V gave up 4 bases and J gave up 7 bases, with 15 bases separating them. This CDR3 region has 13 residues. Germline assignment: CDR1 SGHDT and CDR2 YYEEEE. Authors' processing steps: Amplified reference gene primers provided the basis for estimating nucleated cell counts. Assay used: immunoSEQ multiplex PCR; TCRdb lists only in-frame clones, some missing. V and J calls and clone size are those listed in that table; D and trimming were worked out from the DNA. The repertoire holds over 90,000 clones, with roughly 87% as singletons. The specimen sequenced was peripheral blood. The TCR was taken from a human donor in a cohort sampled during active COVID-19. V is TRBV5-6 and J is TRBJ2-7, with D perhaps matching TRBD2 (5 bases). The CDR3 is CASSRYNGGEQYF. In nucleotides, the CDR3 is TGTGCCAGCAGCCGCTACAATGGCGGGGAGCAGTACTTC.